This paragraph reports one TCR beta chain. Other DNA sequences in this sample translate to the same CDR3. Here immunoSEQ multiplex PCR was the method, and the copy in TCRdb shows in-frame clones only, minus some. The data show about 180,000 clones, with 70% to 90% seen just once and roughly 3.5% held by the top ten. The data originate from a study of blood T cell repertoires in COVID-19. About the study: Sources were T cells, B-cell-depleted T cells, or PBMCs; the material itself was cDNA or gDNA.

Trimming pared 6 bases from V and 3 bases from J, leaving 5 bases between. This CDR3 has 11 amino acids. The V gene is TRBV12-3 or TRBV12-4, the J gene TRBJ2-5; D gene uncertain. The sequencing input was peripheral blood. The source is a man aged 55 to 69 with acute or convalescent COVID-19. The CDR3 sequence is CASSPKETQYF. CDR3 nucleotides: TGTGCCAGCAGCCCAAAAGAGACCCAGTACTTC.